This is a list of T cell receptor beta chains from one sample in a study of blood T cell repertoires in COVID-19. Method: immunoSEQ multiplex PCR; TCRdb's copy keeps in-frame clones and lacks some. The table has roughly 250,000 clones, around nine tenths seen once; the top ten hold approximately 1.5%. The sample comprised PBMCs or T cells enriched from blood (not recorded which). The receptors stem from a woman between 50 and 59 years old who had recovered from COVID-19. Each CDR3 is given with its conserved first and last residue. A D gene is named only where the DNA matches it firmly. For some rows the clone size is stated as once, few or many, or as a class when expanded; others skip it.

J gene: TRBJ1-4; CDR3 length: 13; V gene: TRBV3-1/TRBV3-2; clone size: .; D gene: .; CDR3 DNA: TGTGCCAGCAGCCAAAGGGGATACGAAAAACTGTTTTTT; CDR3 protein: CASSQRGYEKLFF
J gene: TRBJ2-7; CDR3 length: 16; V gene: TRBV10-3; clone size: .; D gene: TRBD1; CDR3 DNA: TGTGCCATCAGACCCAGTCCGGGACAGGGAAGCTACGAGCAGTACTTC; CDR3 protein: CAIRPSPGQGSYEQYF
J gene: TRBJ2-1; CDR3 length: 17; V gene: TRBV2; clone size: .; D gene: TRBD2; CDR3 DNA: TGTGCCAGCACCCCGGGGGGAGGGCTTGGTTTATGGAATGAGCAGTTCTTC; CDR3 protein: CASTPGGGLGLWNEQFF
J gene: TRBJ2-1; CDR3 length: 14; V gene: TRBV7-6; clone size: .; D gene: .; CDR3 DNA: TGTGCCAGCAGCCCGGGTGGAGGTTACAATGAGCAGTTCTTC; CDR3 protein: CASSPGGGYNEQFF
J gene: TRBJ2-3; CDR3 length: 16; V gene: TRBV16; clone size: .; D gene: TRBD1; CDR3 DNA: TGTGCCAGCATCCAAGGGGGCCTCAAAGATCCAGATACGCAGTATTTT; CDR3 protein: CASIQGGLKDPDTQYF
J gene: TRBJ1-1; CDR3 length: 16; V gene: TRBV3-1/TRBV3-2; clone size: .; D gene: .; CDR3 DNA: TGTGCCAGCAGCCAAGATTGGGCCCCCCGGGGCACTGAAGCTTTCTTT; CDR3 protein: CASSQDWAPRGTEAFF
J gene: TRBJ2-1; CDR3 length: 16; V gene: TRBV18; clone size: .; D gene: .; CDR3 DNA: TGTGCCAGCTCTCTCGAGACGGAGGGCCGGGGCAATGAGCAGTTCTTC; CDR3 protein: CASSLETEGRGNEQFF
J gene: TRBJ2-4; CDR3 length: 13; V gene: TRBV19; clone size: .; D gene: .; CDR3 DNA: TGTGCCAGTAGCCCGACTAGTTCAAACATTCAGTACTTC; CDR3 protein: CASSPTSSNIQYF
J gene: TRBJ1-3; CDR3 length: 16; V gene: TRBV30; clone size: .; D gene: .; CDR3 DNA: TGTGCCTGGAGTTACGGTTTTCCCCACTCTGGAAACACCATATATTTT; CDR3 protein: CAWSYGFPHSGNTIYF
J gene: TRBJ2-7; CDR3 length: 14; V gene: TRBV19; clone size: few; D gene: TRBD1; CDR3 DNA: TGTGCCAGTAGTAAGCGGGACAGGGTCTACGAGCAGTACTTC; CDR3 protein: CASSKRDRVYEQYF
J gene: TRBJ2-3; CDR3 length: 14; V gene: TRBV9; clone size: .; D gene: TRBD2; CDR3 DNA: TGTGCCAGCAGCGTAGTAGCGGGGGGAGATACGCAGTATTTT; CDR3 protein: CASSVVAGGDTQYF
J gene: TRBJ1-5; CDR3 length: 17; V gene: TRBV19; clone size: .; D gene: .; CDR3 DNA: TGTGCCAGCCGAGGAGGGCCAGGGGACTATAGCAATCAGCCCCAGCATTTT; CDR3 protein: CASRGGPGDYSNQPQHF
J gene: TRBJ1-1; CDR3 length: 15; V gene: TRBV27; clone size: .; D gene: .; CDR3 DNA: TGTGCCAGCAGTTCAGGACAGTTCTTGAACACTGAAGCTTTCTTT; CDR3 protein: CASSSGQFLNTEAFF
J gene: TRBJ1-6; CDR3 length: 16; V gene: TRBV3-1/TRBV3-2; clone size: .; D gene: .; CDR3 DNA: TGTGCCAGCAGCCAAGGGGGCCCGGAAAAGAATTCACCCCTCCACTTT; CDR3 protein: CASSQGGPEKNSPLHF
J gene: TRBJ1-2; CDR3 length: 14; V gene: TRBV6-5; clone size: .; D gene: .; CDR3 DNA: TGTGCCAGCAGTTACTCGAGGACAGCCTATGGCTACACCTTC; CDR3 protein: CASSYSRTAYGYTF
J gene: TRBJ2-7; CDR3 length: 14; V gene: TRBV5-4; clone size: .; D gene: TRBD1; CDR3 DNA: TGTGCCAGCAGCTTGGATCGACAGGGCTACGAGCAGTACTTC; CDR3 protein: CASSLDRQGYEQYF
J gene: TRBJ2-3; CDR3 length: 17; V gene: TRBV5-1; clone size: .; D gene: .; CDR3 DNA: TGCGCCAGCAGCGGCTTTACTAGAACCGGCTCGGGAGATACGCAGTATTTT; CDR3 protein: CASSGFTRTGSGDTQYF
J gene: TRBJ1-4; CDR3 length: 16; V gene: TRBV27; clone size: .; D gene: .; CDR3 DNA: TGTGCCAGCAGTCCCGGAACAGGGTGGCGGAAAGAAAAACTGTTTTTT; CDR3 protein: CASSPGTGWRKEKLFF
J gene: TRBJ1-2; CDR3 length: 15; V gene: TRBV4-1; clone size: .; D gene: .; CDR3 DNA: TGCGCCAGCAGCCAAGATCATGCAGGACTATATGGCTACACCTTC; CDR3 protein: CASSQDHAGLYGYTF
J gene: TRBJ1-6; CDR3 length: 16; V gene: TRBV5-6; clone size: .; D gene: TRBD1; CDR3 DNA: TGTGCCAGCAGCTTGAGGGGGCTAATCTATAATTCACCCCTCCACTTT; CDR3 protein: CASSLRGLIYNSPLHF
J gene: TRBJ2-7; CDR3 length: 14; V gene: TRBV25-1; clone size: .; D gene: TRBD1; CDR3 DNA: TGTGCCAGCAGGCCAGCAGGGGGTACCTACGAGCAGTACTTC; CDR3 protein: CASRPAGGTYEQYF
J gene: TRBJ1-5; CDR3 length: 17; V gene: TRBV2; clone size: .; D gene: .; CDR3 DNA: TGTGCCAGCAGCCCTGGGGGGGGCCGGGGTAGCAATCAGCCCCAGCATTTT; CDR3 protein: CASSPGGGRGSNQPQHF
J gene: TRBJ1-2; CDR3 length: 15; V gene: TRBV20-1; clone size: .; D gene: TRBD1; CDR3 DNA: TGCAGTGCTAGTACAGCCCGACAGGGAGACTATGGCTACACCTTC; CDR3 protein: CSASTARQGDYGYTF
J gene: TRBJ2-3; CDR3 length: 15; V gene: TRBV2; clone size: .; D gene: TRBD2; CDR3 DNA: TGTGCCAGCAGTGTCGGGGGGGCCAGCACAGATACGCAGTATTTT; CDR3 protein: CASSVGGASTDTQYF
J gene: TRBJ1-2; CDR3 length: 14; V gene: TRBV27; clone size: .; D gene: .; CDR3 DNA: TGTGCCATCACGAGCACAGTAGTAACCTATGGCTACACCTTC; CDR3 protein: CAITSTVVTYGYTF
J gene: TRBJ1-1; CDR3 length: 16; V gene: TRBV28; clone size: .; D gene: .; CDR3 DNA: TGTGCCAGCAGTTTATTTGTCGACGGGTTGAACACTGAAGCTTTCTTT; CDR3 protein: CASSLFVDGLNTEAFF
J gene: TRBJ2-1; CDR3 length: 17; V gene: TRBV27; clone size: .; D gene: TRBD2; CDR3 DNA: TGTGCCAGCAGTTTATTTTACACTAGCGGCAGCTACAATGAGCAGTTCTTC; CDR3 protein: CASSLFYTSGSYNEQFF
J gene: TRBJ1-2; CDR3 length: 12; V gene: TRBV3-1/TRBV3-2; clone size: few; D gene: .; CDR3 DNA: TGTGCCAGCAGTCACCGAGATATAGGCTACACCTTC; CDR3 protein: CASSHRDIGYTF
J gene: TRBJ2-7; CDR3 length: 13; V gene: TRBV18; clone size: .; D gene: TRBD1; CDR3 DNA: TGTGCCAGCTCACTACGGGACAGCTACGAGCAGTACTTC; CDR3 protein: CASSLRDSYEQYF
J gene: TRBJ1-5; CDR3 length: 14; V gene: TRBV2; clone size: .; D gene: .; CDR3 DNA: TGTGCCAGCAGTGGGGGGGTACAGAATCAGCCCCAGCATTTT; CDR3 protein: CASSGGVQNQPQHF
J gene: TRBJ1-1; CDR3 length: 16; V gene: TRBV18; clone size: .; D gene: TRBD1; CDR3 DNA: TGTGCCAGCTCATGGACCGGGACAGGGGCGAACACTGAAGCTTTCTTT; CDR3 protein: CASSWTGTGANTEAFF
J gene: TRBJ1-4; CDR3 length: 15; V gene: TRBV30; clone size: .; D gene: .; CDR3 DNA: TGTGCCTGGAGTGTGGGGCAGTCAACTAATGAAAAACTGTTTTTT; CDR3 protein: CAWSVGQSTNEKLFF
J gene: TRBJ1-6; CDR3 length: 14; V gene: TRBV14; clone size: .; D gene: TRBD1; CDR3 DNA: TGTGCCAGCAGCCCACCGGGACAGGCCCCACCCCTCCACTTT; CDR3 protein: CASSPPGQAPPLHF
J gene: TRBJ2-5; CDR3 length: 15; V gene: TRBV27; clone size: .; D gene: TRBD2; CDR3 DNA: TGTGCCAGCAGTCCCGGGACTAGCGGAGCGAACACCCAGTACTTC; CDR3 protein: CASSPGTSGANTQYF
J gene: TRBJ1-4; CDR3 length: 15; V gene: TRBV5-1; clone size: .; D gene: .; CDR3 DNA: TGCGCCAGCAGCCCACAGACAGGTCTTAATGAAAAACTGTTTTTT; CDR3 protein: CASSPQTGLNEKLFF
J gene: TRBJ2-2; CDR3 length: 16; V gene: TRBV24-1; clone size: .; D gene: TRBD2; CDR3 DNA: TGTGCCACCAGTGATACTACCGGGACTAGTAAGGGGGAGCTGTTTTTT; CDR3 protein: CATSDTTGTSKGELFF
J gene: TRBJ2-7; CDR3 length: 13; V gene: TRBV27; clone size: .; D gene: .; CDR3 DNA: TGTGCCAGCAGTTGGGGCGGGGCCTACGAGCAGTACTTC; CDR3 protein: CASSWGGAYEQYF
J gene: TRBJ2-1; CDR3 length: 17; V gene: TRBV10-1; clone size: .; D gene: .; CDR3 DNA: TGCGCCAGCAGTGAGTCGCCCCATGGGACAAGGTACAATGAGCAGTTCTTC; CDR3 protein: CASSESPHGTRYNEQFF
J gene: TRBJ2-1; CDR3 length: 15; V gene: TRBV30; clone size: many; D gene: .; CDR3 DNA: TGTGCCTGGAGTGTTCCGACAGGGAGGTACAATGAGCAGTTCTTC; CDR3 protein: CAWSVPTGRYNEQFF
J gene: TRBJ1-2; CDR3 length: 14; V gene: TRBV5-1; clone size: .; D gene: TRBD1; CDR3 DNA: TGCGCCAGCAATAAACAGGGGGCGGACTATGGCTACACCTTC; CDR3 protein: CASNKQGADYGYTF
J gene: TRBJ2-7; CDR3 length: 15; V gene: TRBV15; clone size: once; D gene: TRBD1; CDR3 DNA: TGTGCCACCAGCAGAGATGGGCAGGGGGTGAGGGAGCAGTACTTC; CDR3 protein: CATSRDGQGVREQYF
J gene: TRBJ2-1; CDR3 length: 15; V gene: TRBV5-1; clone size: .; D gene: TRBD2; CDR3 DNA: TGCGCCAGCAATATTGGACTAGCCACCTACAATGAGCAGTTCTTC; CDR3 protein: CASNIGLATYNEQFF
J gene: TRBJ1-5; CDR3 length: 13; V gene: TRBV12-3/TRBV12-4; clone size: .; D gene: .; CDR3 DNA: TGTGCCAGCAGTTCCAGTCCTAATCAGCCCCAGCATTTT; CDR3 protein: CASSSSPNQPQHF
J gene: TRBJ1-1; CDR3 length: 15; V gene: TRBV2; clone size: .; D gene: TRBD1; CDR3 DNA: TGTGCCAGCAGTGTAGGACAGGGCGGTGGCACTGAAGCTTTCTTT; CDR3 protein: CASSVGQGGGTEAFF